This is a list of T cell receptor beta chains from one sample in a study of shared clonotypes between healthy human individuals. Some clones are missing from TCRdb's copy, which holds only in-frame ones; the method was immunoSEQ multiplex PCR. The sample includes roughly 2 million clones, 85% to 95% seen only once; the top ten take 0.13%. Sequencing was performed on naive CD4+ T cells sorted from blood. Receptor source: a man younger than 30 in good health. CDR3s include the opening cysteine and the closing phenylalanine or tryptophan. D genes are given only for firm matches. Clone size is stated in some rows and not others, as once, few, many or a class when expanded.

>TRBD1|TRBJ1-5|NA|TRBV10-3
CAISETGEGGQPQHF
TGTGCCATCAGTGAGACAGGGGAGGGTGGTCAGCCCCAGCATTTT
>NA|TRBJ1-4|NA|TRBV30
CAWNAGRDEKLFF
TGTGCCTGGAACGCGGGGCGCGATGAAAAACTGTTTTTT
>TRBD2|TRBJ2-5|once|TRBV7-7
CASTPGPGGEETQYF
TGTGCTAGCACCCCAGGGCCGGGAGGGGAGGAGACCCAGTACTTC
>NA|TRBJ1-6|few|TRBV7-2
CASSLAVRGSYNSPLHF
TGTGCCAGCAGCTTAGCCGTCCGGGGATCCTATAATTCACCCCTCCACTTT
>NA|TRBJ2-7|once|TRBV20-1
CSAREDEQYF
TGCAGTGCTAGAGAAGACGAGCAGTACTTC
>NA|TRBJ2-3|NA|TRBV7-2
CASSLSWISTDTQYF
TGTGCCAGCAGCCTCTCGTGGATTAGCACAGATACGCAGTATTTT
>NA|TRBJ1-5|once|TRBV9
CASSVGVGGKNQPQHF
TGTGCCAGCAGCGTAGGGGTAGGGGGAAAAAACCAGCCCCAGCATTTT
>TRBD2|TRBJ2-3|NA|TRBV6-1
CASSETSGIRDTQYF
TGTGCCAGCAGTGAGACTAGCGGGATCAGGGATACGCAGTATTTT
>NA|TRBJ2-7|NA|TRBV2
CASRLRLLAYEQYF
TGTGCCAGCAGATTACGGCTGCTAGCATACGAGCAGTACTTC
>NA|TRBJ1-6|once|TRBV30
CASSERDYNSPLHF
TGTGCCAGTAGTGAGCGGGACTATAATTCACCCCTCCACTTT
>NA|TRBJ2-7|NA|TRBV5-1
CASSSSGTVRLEQYF
TGCGCCAGCAGCTCAAGCGGGACAGTCAGACTCGAGCAGTACTTC
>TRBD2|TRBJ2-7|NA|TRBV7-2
CASSSTSGDSYEQYF
TGTGCCAGCAGCTCGACTAGCGGAGACTCCTACGAGCAGTACTTC